The 13 T cell receptor beta chains listed next were all sequenced from one sample in a study of post-analysis software for immune sequencing data (dated by TCRdb to 2013 to 2016). Receptors were amplified or captured by PCR. Sequencing was carried out with an Illumina HiSeq 2500. To reduce PCR and sequencing biases, unique molecular identifiers were incorporated into the TCR beta cDNA libraries. In-frame beta chains were kept once TCRdb had trimmed the public reads at Q25 with fastp and called clones with MiXCR. Records with the same CDR3 protein are collapsed into one entry carrying the most frequent genes and DNA. Here the sample has roughly 540,000 distinct CDR3 sequences; around a third occur a single time. The biggest ten clones account for approximately 5.4% of the sample. Results the study describes overall, beyond this receptor: Significantly higher frequencies in patients than in controls were found for roughly 5 TRBV segments, including TRBV5-6, TRBV5-1 and TRBV20-1.

No antigen has been assigned to these receptors. The sample taken for sequencing was blood. The receptors were sampled from a girl younger than 18 with multiple sclerosis.

This clonotype was seen a few times. The chain recombines TRBV7-9 with TRBJ2-5; perhaps TRBD2 as D (6 bases). Per germline, CDR1 SEHNR and CDR2 FQNEAQ (reference sequence). This CDR3 contains 16 residues. The V end was cut by 1 base, the J end by 5 bases, with 17 bases between. CDR3 amino acids: CASSLDAPGGEETQYF. For the CDR3, the DNA is TGTGCCAGCAGCTTAGACGCCCCCGGAGGGGAGGAGACCCAGTACTTC. The full variable domain, with the rest looked up from reference TRBV7-9 and TRBJ2-5, is DTGVSQNPRHKITKRGQNVTFRCDPISEHNRLYWYRQTLGQGPEFLTYFQNEAQLEKSRLLSDRFSAERPKGSFSTLEIQRTEQGDSAMYLCASSLDAPGGEETQYFGPGTRLLVL.

The chain is built from TRBV5-1 and TRBJ2-2, with 9 positions matching TRBD1. Trimming took 9 bases from V and 1 from J; bases not matched to a gene: 7. Germline lookup yields CDR1 SGHRS and CDR2 YFSETQ. This CDR3 has 15 amino acids. The CDR3 DNA follows: TGCGCCACCGCCACAGGGGGCCTGAACACCGGGGAGCTGTTTTTT. It encodes CATATGGLNTGELFF.

This CDR3 reads CASSIQGGVFGGETQYF. CDR3 sequence (DNA): TGTGCCAGCAGCATTCAAGGAGGAGTTTTTGGGGGGGAGACCCAGTACTTC. The chain is built from TRBV11-2 and TRBJ2-5, with D possibly being TRBD2 (6 bases). This CDR3 has 17 residues. The germline gives CDR1 SGHAT, CDR2 FQNNGV. V lost 5 bases, J lost 5 bases, and 24 bases lay in between. Based on the CDR3 plus reference TRBV11-2 and TRBJ2-5, the full variable domain is EAGVAQSPRYKIIEKRQSVAFWCNPISGHATLYWYQQILGQGPKLLIQFQNNGVVDDSQLPKDRFSAERLKGVDSTLKIQPAKLEDSAVYLCASSIQGGVFGGETQYFGPGTRLLVL.

The chain carries TRBV7-2 and TRBJ1-2, with a weak D call TRBD1 (6 bases). Per the germline V gene, CDR1 is SGHTA and CDR2 is FQGNSA. CDR3 length: 15 residues. The V end lost 2 bases, the J end lost 0 bases, and 10 bases lay between the germline ends. CDR3 coding DNA: TGTGCCAGCAGCTTATCGACAGGACCTAACTATGGCTACACCTTC. It yields the protein CASSLSTGPNYGYTF.

This clonotype appeared many times. The chain joins TRBV7-3 to TRBJ2-7, with D uncertain. V lost 5 bases to trimming and J lost 1 base, with 12 bases between them. This CDR3 region has 14 residues. Germline values: CDR1 SGHTA, CDR2 FQGTGA. CDR3 protein: CASSQDGTSYEQYF. Written as DNA, the CDR3 is TGTGCCAGCAGCCAGGACGGAACATCCTACGAGCAGTACTTC.

This clonotype came up a few times. CDR3 nucleotide sequence: TGTGCCAGCAGCTTAAGCAGGGGGGACACTGAAGCTTTCTTT. It codes for CASSLSRGDTEAFF. The gene calls are TRBV7-9 and TRBJ1-1; 7 bases align to TRBD1. With 2 bases clipped from V and 3 bases from J, the junction kept 3 bases outside the gene matches. Germline CDR1 and CDR2: SEHNR and FQNEAQ (reference sequence). The CDR3 runs 14 residues.

The chain joins TRBV6-2 or TRBV6-3 to TRBJ1-2; D unclear. The ends were cut back, 2 bases at V and 0 bases at J, with 10 bases in the middle. This CDR3 is 15 amino acids long. The germline V gene has CDR1 MNHEY and CDR2 SVGEGT. CDR3 in DNA: TGTGCCAGCAGTTACAGTCCGGCCACTAACTATGGCTACACCTTC. Amino acids: CASSYSPATNYGYTF.

The chain combines TRBV29-1 with TRBJ2-7; D gene unclear. In germline, CDR1 is SQVTM, CDR2 ANQGSEA. The CDR3 runs to 11 residues. Trimming shortened V by 3 bases and J by 4 bases, and 7 bases separated the two germline ends. The CDR3 region is CSVEMRYEQYF. The CDR3 DNA reads as TGCAGCGTTGAGATGAGATACGAGCAGTACTTC.

A few counts support this clonotype. The CDR3 DNA reads TGTGCCAGCTCACCACCTGGTCGACAGGCGGGCACAGATACGCAGTATTTT. Protein: CASSPPGRQAGTDTQYF. This chain uses TRBV18 with TRBJ2-3; D may be TRBD1 (6 bases). Germline CDR1 reads KGHSH; CDR2 reads LQKENI. The CDR3 loop spans 17 amino acids. Trimming took off 0 bases at V and 1 base at J, with 14 bases between the two ends.

The chain combines TRBV7-9 with TRBJ1-1, with TRBD1 matching 7 bases. Germline V gene sequence: CDR1 SEHNR, CDR2 FQNEAQ (reference sequence). CDR3 length: 16 amino acids. J gave up 1 base and V 1 base, and 6 bases lay outside the gene matches. CDR3 region: CASSLGGRQGNTEAFF. In nucleotides, the CDR3 is TGTGCCAGCAGCTTAGGGGGCAGACAGGGGAACACTGAAGCTTTCTTT.

The rearrangement links TRBV11-3 to TRBJ2-5, with D perhaps given as TRBD1 or TRBD2 (6 bases each). Trimming removed 10 bases at V and 1 base at J, with 19 bases between. The germline gives CDR1 SGHNT, CDR2 YENEEA. CDR3 length: 15 residues. Here the CDR3 DNA reads TGTGCCACCGGAGCTACGGGGGCGACCCAAGAGACCCAGTACTTC. This gives the protein CATGATGATQETQYF.

The chain recombines TRBV12-3 or TRBV12-4 with TRBJ2-1, with 11 bases matching TRBD2. V was clipped by 0 bases and J by 3 bases; unmatched bases: 1. The CDR3 length is 16 residues. In nucleotides, the CDR3 is TGTGCCAGCAGTTTAGCTAGCGGGGGGGTCTACAATGAGCAGTTCTTC. As protein: CASSLASGGVYNEQFF.

This clonotype was detected only a few times. This chain links TRBV20-1 with TRBJ2-5, with a weak D call TRBD2 (6 bases). This CDR3 has 13 amino acids. From germline, CDR1 is DFQATT and CDR2 SNEGSKA (reference sequence). The V gene lost 6 bases and the J gene lost 2 bases, with 13 bases spanning the gap. CDR3 region: CSAPSDRQETQYF. The DNA for the CDR3 is TGCAGTGCCCCTAGCGACCGGCAAGAGACCCAGTACTTC.